The clone carrying this T cell receptor (beta chain) was detected only a few times. TCRdb analysed the 5' RACE reads with MiXCR anew, one entry per CDR3 protein. The table lists just under 650,000 distinct CDR3 sequences, less than 9% of them singletons, with 1.6% in the top ten. The data belong to a study of identical twins. CDR3 length: 15 residues. V shed 5 bases and J shed 6 bases, with 16 bases lying between them. Germline V gene data show CDR1 as SEHNR and CDR2 as FQNEAQ (reference sequence). These same records also appear under a second study, on yellow fever vaccine responses in identical twins.

The chain employs TRBV7-9 and TRBJ1-4; TRBD1 is a possible D gene (6 bases). The source material was PBMCs. This TCR derives from a woman younger than 35 in good health. The CDR3: CASSIWTVVDEKLFF. The CDR3 DNA reads TGTGCCAGCAGCATCTGGACAGTTGTAGATGAAAAACTGTTTTTT. The complete variable domain, with remaining parts taken from reference TRBV7-9 and TRBJ1-4, reads DTGVSQNPRHKITKRGQNVTFRCDPISEHNRLYWYRQTLGQGPEFLTYFQNEAQLEKSRLLSDRFSAERPKGSFSTLEIQRTEQGDSAMYLCASSIWTVVDEKLFFGSGTQLSVL.